This T cell receptor beta chain was retrieved from a study of cytomegalovirus exposure and HLA in healthy donors. General observations from the study: Donors belonging to an Asian-associated ancestry cluster reportedly showed fewer N-insertions in productive TCRs than the approximately 670-donor mean, according to what a later analysis found. CMV antigen specificity was confirmed in vitro for a few CMV-associated chains.

PCR was performed using 60 Vbeta and 13 Jbeta primers. The protocol was immunoSEQ multiplex PCR, while the TCRdb copy is restricted to in-frame clones and leaves out a portion. This table holds about 140,000 clones, around 76% found once. CDR1 is SGHAT, CDR2 FQNNGV, per germline. The CDR3 contains 14 residues. The germline V and J ends were trimmed by 5 bases and 6 bases, with 17 bases remaining between them. Turning to this clone: Antigen unknown.

The V call is TRBV11-2, the J call TRBJ2-7, with D perhaps TRBD2 (6 bases). Sequenced material: PBMCs. The clonotype originates from a man aged 18 to 30 in good health and CMV-seronegative. CDR3 DNA: TGTGCCAGCAGCCCTTGGACGGCGGAGGGCGAGCAGTACTTC. Amino acid sequence: CASSPWTAEGEQYF.